The entry below gives a single TCR beta chain sequence along with its context. Its antigen is currently unknown. Per germline, CDR1 SEHNR and CDR2 FQNEAQ (reference sequence). The CDR3 covers 14 residues. V was pared by 11 bases and J by 0 bases, with 14 bases between. The sample originates from a study of cytomegalovirus exposure and HLA in healthy donors. The primer mix had 60 Vbeta and 13 Jbeta primers. The table came from immunoSEQ multiplex PCR; TCRdb's copy has only in-frame clones and leaves some out. The sample has approximately 170,000 clones; roughly 80% are singletons. Study-level results: The availability of immune exposure information extended only to CMV serostatus. The study flagged 150 to 200 TCR beta chains as cytomegalovirus-associated.

This sequence was found in a man between 45 and 60 years old in good health and CMV-seropositive. The source material was PBMCs. The chain recombines TRBV7-9 with TRBJ1-5, with a tentative D call TRBD1 (6 bases). The CDR3 here is CAAGGLSSNQPQHF. For the CDR3, the DNA is TGTGCCGCCGGGGGGCTTAGTAGCAATCAGCCCCAGCATTTT.